This TCR beta chain was captured in a study of regulatory T cells in long-lasting Graves disease. The time point is: newly diagnosed GD, antithyroid drugs for less than 3 months. The TCR library was made from RNA that had been extracted from PBMCs in TRIzol. This clonotype was seen repeatedly, ten times or more. Investigators prepared the TCR beta libraries by applying iRepertoire HTBI primers and Arm-PCR of CDR3 regions. TCRdb analysed the multiplex PCR reads with MiXCR anew, one entry per CDR3 protein. The sample holds fewer than 500,000 distinct CDR3 sequences, roughly 16% seen once. Separately, the same data were catalogued under a study of T cells in Graves' hyperthyroidism and ophthalmopathy. That publication notes: Absence of ophthalmopathy progression within 18 months defined stable Graves' hyperthyroidism. An initial round of RT-PCR targeting the TCR CDR3 relied on the HTBI primer set. The model made its ophthalmopathy prediction, and onset followed a median approximately 6 months later.

This receptor was identified in a man aged 35 to 55 with Graves disease. The source was peripheral blood mononuclear cells (PBMCs), collected at new diagnosis, from a patient treated with antithyroid drugs.

CDR3 sequence (DNA): TGCAGTGCCAATACCGGGGGCACAGATACGCAGTATTTT. This codes for CSANTGGTDTQYF. V usage is TRBV20-1 and J usage is TRBJ2-3, with D possibly being TRBD2 (5 bases). Germline CDR1 and CDR2: DFQATT and SNEGSKA (reference sequence). CDR3 length: 13 amino acids. V was shortened by 6 bases and J by 1 base, with 11 bases between the two germline ends.